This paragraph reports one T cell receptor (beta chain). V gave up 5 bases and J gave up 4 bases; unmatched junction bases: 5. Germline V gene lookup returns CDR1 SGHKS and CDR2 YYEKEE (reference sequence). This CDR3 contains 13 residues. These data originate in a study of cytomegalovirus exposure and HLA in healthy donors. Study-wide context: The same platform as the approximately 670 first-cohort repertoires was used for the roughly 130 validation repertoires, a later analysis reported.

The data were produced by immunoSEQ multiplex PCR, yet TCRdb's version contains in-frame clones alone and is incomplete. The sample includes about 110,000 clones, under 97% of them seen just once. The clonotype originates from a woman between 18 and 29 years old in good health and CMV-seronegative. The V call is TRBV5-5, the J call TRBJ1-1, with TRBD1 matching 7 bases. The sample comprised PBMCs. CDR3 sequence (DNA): TGTGCCAGCAGTAATCAGGGGGGCACTGAAGCTTTCTTT. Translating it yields CASSNQGGTEAFF.